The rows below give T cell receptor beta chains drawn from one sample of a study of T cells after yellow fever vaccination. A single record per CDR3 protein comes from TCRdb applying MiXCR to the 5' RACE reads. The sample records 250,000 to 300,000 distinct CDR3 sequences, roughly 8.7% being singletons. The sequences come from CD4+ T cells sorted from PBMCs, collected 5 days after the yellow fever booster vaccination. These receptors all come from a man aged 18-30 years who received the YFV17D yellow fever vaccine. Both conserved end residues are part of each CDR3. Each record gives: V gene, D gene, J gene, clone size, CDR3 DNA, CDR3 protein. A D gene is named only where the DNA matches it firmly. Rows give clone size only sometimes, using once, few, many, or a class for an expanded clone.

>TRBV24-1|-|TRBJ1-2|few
TGTGCCACCTATGACAGAATGGGAGGCTACACCTTC
CATYDRMGGYTF
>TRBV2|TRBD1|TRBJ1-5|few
TGTGCCAGCAGCGTTCAGGGGGCGGCTAGCAATCAGCCCCAGCATTTT
CASSVQGAASNQPQHF
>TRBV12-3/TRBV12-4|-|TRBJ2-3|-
TGTGCCAGCAGGATACAGGTTCTCCCCACAGATACGCAGTATTTT
CASRIQVLPTDTQYF
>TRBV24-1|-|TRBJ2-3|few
TGTGCCACCAGTATCCCGGGCACAGATACGCAGTATTTT
CATSIPGTDTQYF
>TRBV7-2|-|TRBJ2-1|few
TGTGCCAGCATCCCGAGGGGCACCTCCTACAATGAGCAGTTCTTC
CASIPRGTSYNEQFF
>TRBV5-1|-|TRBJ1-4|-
TGCGCCAGCAGCTTGGGATTACCTGAGGGTGGTGAAAAACTGTTTTTT
CASSLGLPEGGEKLFF
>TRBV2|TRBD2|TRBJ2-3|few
TGTGCCAGCAGTGACCTTCGAGCGGGGAACGCAGATACGCAGTATTTT
CASSDLRAGNADTQYF
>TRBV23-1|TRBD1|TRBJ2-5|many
TGCGCAGTGGTCCTCGTTGGCAGGGGGCAAGAGACCCAGTACTTC
CAVVLVGRGQETQYF
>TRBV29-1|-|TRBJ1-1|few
TGCAGCCCCACCTGGGGGACTGAAGCTTTCTTT
CSPTWGTEAFF
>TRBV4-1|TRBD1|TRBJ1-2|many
TGCGCCAGCAGCCATTACCTCCGGGACAGGGAAAGTGGCTACACCTTC
CASSHYLRDRESGYTF
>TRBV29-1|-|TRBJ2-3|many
TGCAGCGTTGATAAGGGAAGGGATACGCAGTATTTT
CSVDKGRDTQYF
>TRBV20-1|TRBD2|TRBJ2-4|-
TGCAGTGCTAGAGTTGGGACTAGCGGAAACATTCAGTACTTC
CSARVGTSGNIQYF
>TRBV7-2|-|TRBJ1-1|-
TGTGCCAGCAGCTTAGCGTATAAGGACACTGAAGCTTTCTTT
CASSLAYKDTEAFF
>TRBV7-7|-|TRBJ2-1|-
TGTGCCAGCAGCTCCGCGTTAAATGTGGAGCAGTTCTTC
CASSSALNVEQFF
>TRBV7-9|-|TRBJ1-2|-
TGTGCCAGCAGCCGACGGGAGGGAGGCTATGGCTACACCTTC
CASSRREGGYGYTF
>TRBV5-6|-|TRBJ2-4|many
TGTGCCAGCAGCTTGAGAATAGCAGTAGCCAAAAACATTCAGTACTTC
CASSLRIAVAKNIQYF
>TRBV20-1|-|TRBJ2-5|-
TGCAGTGCTAGGACGGCCATGGGCGGGGCCCCGGAGACCCAGTACTTC
CSARTAMGGAPETQYF
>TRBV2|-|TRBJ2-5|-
TGTGCCAGCAGTACCAAGTCTGTGGAGACCCAGTACTTC
CASSTKSVETQYF
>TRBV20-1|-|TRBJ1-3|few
TGCAGTGCTACGGACTATTCGAGCTCTGGAAACACCATATATTTT
CSATDYSSSGNTIYF
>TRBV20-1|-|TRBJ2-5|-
TGCAGTGCTCCGAACCCCCCGGGGGTGGAGACCCAGTACTTC
CSAPNPPGVETQYF
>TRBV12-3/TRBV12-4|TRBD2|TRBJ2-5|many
TGTGCCAGCACCCTTGGGGCGGGGGAGGGGACCCAGTACTTC
CASTLGAGEGTQYF
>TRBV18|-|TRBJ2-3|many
TGTGCCAGCTCACCTCGTGCCGGGACAGATACGCAGTATTTT
CASSPRAGTDTQYF
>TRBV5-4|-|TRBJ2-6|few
TGTGCCAGCAGCCCGCCGGGGGCTGGGGCCAACGTCCTGACTTTC
CASSPPGAGANVLTF
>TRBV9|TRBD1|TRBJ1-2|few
TGTGCCAGCAGCGTCCAACCGACCGGGACAGGGGGCGAAGGCTACACCTTC
CASSVQPTGTGGEGYTF